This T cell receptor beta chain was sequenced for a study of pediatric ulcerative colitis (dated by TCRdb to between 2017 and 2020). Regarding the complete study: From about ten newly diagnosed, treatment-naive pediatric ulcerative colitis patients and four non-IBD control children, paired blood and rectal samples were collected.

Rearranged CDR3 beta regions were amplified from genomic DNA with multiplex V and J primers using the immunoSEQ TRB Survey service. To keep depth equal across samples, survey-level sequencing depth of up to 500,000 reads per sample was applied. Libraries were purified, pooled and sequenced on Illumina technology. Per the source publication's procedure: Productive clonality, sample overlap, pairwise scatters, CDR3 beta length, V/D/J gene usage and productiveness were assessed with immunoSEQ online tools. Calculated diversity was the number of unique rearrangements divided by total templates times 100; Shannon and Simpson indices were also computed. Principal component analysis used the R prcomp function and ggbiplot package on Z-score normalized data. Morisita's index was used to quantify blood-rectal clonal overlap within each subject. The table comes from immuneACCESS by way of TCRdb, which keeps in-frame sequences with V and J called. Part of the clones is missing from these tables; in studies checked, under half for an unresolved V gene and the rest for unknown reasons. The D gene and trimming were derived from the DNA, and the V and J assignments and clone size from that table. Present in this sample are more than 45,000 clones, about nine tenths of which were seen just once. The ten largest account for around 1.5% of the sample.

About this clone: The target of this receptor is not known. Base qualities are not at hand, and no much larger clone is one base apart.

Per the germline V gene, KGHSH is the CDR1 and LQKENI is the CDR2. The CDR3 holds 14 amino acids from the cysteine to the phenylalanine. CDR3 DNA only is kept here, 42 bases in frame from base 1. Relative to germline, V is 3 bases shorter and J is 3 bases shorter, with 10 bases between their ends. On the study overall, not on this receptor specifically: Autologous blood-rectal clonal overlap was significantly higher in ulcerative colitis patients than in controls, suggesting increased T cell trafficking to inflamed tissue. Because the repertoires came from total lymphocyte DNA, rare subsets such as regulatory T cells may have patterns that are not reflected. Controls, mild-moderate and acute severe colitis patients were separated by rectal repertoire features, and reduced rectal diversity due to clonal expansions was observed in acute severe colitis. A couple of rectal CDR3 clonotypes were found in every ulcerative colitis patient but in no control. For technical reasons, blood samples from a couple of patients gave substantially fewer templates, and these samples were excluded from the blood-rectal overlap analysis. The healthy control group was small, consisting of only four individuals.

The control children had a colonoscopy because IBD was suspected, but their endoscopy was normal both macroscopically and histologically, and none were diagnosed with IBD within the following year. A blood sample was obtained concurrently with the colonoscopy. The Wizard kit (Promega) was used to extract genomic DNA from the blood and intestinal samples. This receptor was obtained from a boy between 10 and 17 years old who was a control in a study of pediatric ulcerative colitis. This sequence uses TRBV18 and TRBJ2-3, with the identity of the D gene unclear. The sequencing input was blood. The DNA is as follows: TGTGCCAGCTCACCCCCTTTCGGGACAGATACGCAGTATTTT. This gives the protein CASSPPFGTDTQYF.